These 32 T cell receptor beta chains were all obtained from the same sample, sequenced in a study of T cell changes during pregnancy in multiple sclerosis. The data were produced by immunoSEQ multiplex PCR, yet TCRdb's version contains in-frame clones alone and is incomplete. The sample shows about 76,000 clones, around 94% of them seen only once. This sample comprised peripheral blood, obtained in the third trimester of pregnancy. These receptors originate from a female donor with multiple sclerosis, enrolled in a pregnancy study.

V usage is TRBV18 and J usage is TRBJ1-6, with a tentative D call TRBD1 (5 bases). This CDR3 is 16 amino acids long. Looked up from germline, CDR1 is KGHSH and CDR2 is LQKENI. V dropped 4 bases and J dropped 0 bases, with 10 bases sitting between them. The CDR3 DNA is TGTGCCAGCTCACGCACAGGCAGCTCCTATAATTCACCCCTCCACTTT. Protein sequence: CASSRTGSSYNSPLHF.

The rearrangement joins TRBV6-1 to TRBJ1-1, with a possible D match to TRBD1 (6 bases). The V gene's germline CDR1 is MNHNS and CDR2 SASEGT. The V gene lost 6 bases and the J gene lost 2 bases, with 16 bases spanning the gap. The CDR3 length is 15 residues. CDR3 in DNA: TGTGCCAGCAGGGAAACCGGGACACCCAACACTGAAGCTTTCTTT. As protein: CASRETGTPNTEAFF.

J is TRBJ2-7 and V is TRBV19; D might be TRBD1 (7 bases). This CDR3 is 14 amino acids long. Trimming shortened V by 7 bases and J by 5 bases, and 18 bases separated the two germline ends. Germline V gives CDR1 LNHDA, CDR2 SQIVND (reference sequence). CDR3 nucleotide sequence: TGTGCCAGTACCCAGGGAGGCAGGGGGAACGAGCAGTACTTC. This codes for CASTQGGRGNEQYF.

The chain joins TRBV7-9 to TRBJ1-3; D not resolved. V lost 3 bases to trimming and J lost 1 base, with 10 bases between them. The CDR3 is 15 residues long. Germline values: CDR1 SEHNR, CDR2 FQNEAQ (reference sequence). The CDR3 bases are TGTGCCAGCAGCTTGGAGGGAACATCTGGAAACACCATATATTTT. It specifies CASSLEGTSGNTIYF. Full variable domain (missing parts from reference TRBV7-9 and TRBJ1-3): DTGVSQNPRHKITKRGQNVTFRCDPISEHNRLYWYRQTLGQGPEFLTYFQNEAQLEKSRLLSDRFSAERPKGSFSTLEIQRTEQGDSAMYLCASSLEGTSGNTIYFGEGSWLTVV.

The rearrangement uses TRBV19 and TRBJ2-2, with 11 bases matching TRBD2. Germline CDR1 is LNHDA and CDR2 is SQIVND (reference sequence). The CDR3 spans 18 residues. Trimming removed 6 bases from V and 5 bases from J; junction bases left unmatched: 14. The CDR3 reads CASSAPVAGGSRTGELFF. CDR3 bases: TGTGCCAGTAGCGCCCCGGTAGCGGGGGGGAGTCGGACCGGGGAGCTGTTTTTT.

The chain couples TRBV7-2 to TRBJ2-3, with 12 bases matching TRBD2. The junction had 7 bases not matched to a gene; V was cut back by 5 bases and J by 4 bases. The CDR3 runs to 16 residues. CDR1 SGHTA and CDR2 FQGNSA come from the germline V gene. CDR3 residues: CASSPQTSGGPDTQYF. DNA of the CDR3: TGTGCCAGCAGCCCTCAGACTAGCGGGGGCCCAGATACGCAGTATTTT.

V usage is TRBV7-2 and J usage is TRBJ1-4; D not certain. This CDR3 spans 13 amino acids. Trimming pared 2 bases from V and 8 bases from J, leaving 9 bases between. The germline CDR1 and CDR2 sequences are SGHTA and FQGNSA. The CDR3 nucleotides are TGTGCCAGCAGCTTACGTTTACGGGAAAAACTGTTTTTT. Translating gives CASSLRLREKLFF.

The rearrangement joins TRBV5-4 to TRBJ1-6, with 8 positions matching TRBD1. Germline V gene sequence: CDR1 SGHNT, CDR2 YYREEE (reference sequence). V trimming: 4 bases; J trimming: 9 bases; junction bases outside the gene matches: 9. The CDR3 is 15 residues long. CDR3 sequence: CASSLEQGDLSPLHF. CDR3 DNA sequence: TGTGCCAGCAGCCTGGAACAGGGGGACCTTTCACCCCTCCACTTT.

The chain links TRBV9 to TRBJ1-6, with a weak D call TRBD1 (6 bases). This CDR3 region has 14 residues. Trimming removed 0 bases from V and 7 bases from J, with 8 bases in between. The germline CDR1 and CDR2 sequences are SGDLS and YYNGEE. The CDR3 protein is CASSVAGHNSPLHF. As DNA, the CDR3 is TGTGCCAGCAGCGTAGCGGGACACAATTCACCCCTCCACTTT.

About this clone itself: The sample holds other DNA sequences that translate to the same CDR3. This chain joins TRBV7-2 and TRBJ1-1, with TRBD1 matching over 8 bases. This CDR3 is 13 amino acids long. V dropped 8 bases and J dropped 2; count of bases not matched to a gene: 4. CDR1 and CDR2 (germline): SGHTA, FQGNSA. This CDR3 is CASRQGKNTEAFF. For the CDR3, the DNA is TGTGCCAGCCGACAGGGGAAAAACACTGAAGCTTTCTTT.

The genes are TRBV19 and TRBJ1-4; D unclear. The germline V gene encodes CDR1 LNHDA and CDR2 SQIVND (reference sequence). CDR3 length equals 15 residues. Trimming took off 3 bases at V and 2 bases at J, with 10 bases between the two ends. CDR3 nucleotide sequence: TGTGCCAGTAGTATGAGGTCCAGTACTAATGAAAAACTGTTTTTT. As protein: CASSMRSSTNEKLFF.

J is TRBJ2-6 and V is TRBV29-1, with D unclear. The V end was cut by 2 bases, the J end by 0 bases, with 5 bases between. Germline V lookup: CDR1 SQVTM, CDR2 ANQGSEA. The CDR3 contains 14 residues. CDR3 DNA: TGCAGCGTTGAACGTTTCTCTGGGGCCAACGTCCTGACTTTC. Translation gives CSVERFSGANVLTF.

The chain links TRBV7-2 to TRBJ2-1; possibly TRBD1 for D (7 bases). Germline CDR1 is SGHTA and CDR2 is FQGNSA. CDR3 length: 15 residues. Trimming removed 5 bases at V and 9 bases at J, with 20 bases between. The CDR3 nucleotides are TGTGCCAGCAGCCCGTCGGGACTGCACAGGGGTGAGCAGTTCTTC. Amino acid sequence: CASSPSGLHRGEQFF. Filled out from reference TRBV7-2 and TRBJ2-1, the complete variable domain reads GAGVSQSPSNKVTEKGKDVELRCDPISGHTALYWYRQSLGQGLEFLIYFQGNSAPDKSGLPSDRFSAERTGGSVSTLTIQRTQQEDSAVYLCASSPSGLHRGEQFFGPGTRLTVL.

The chain carries TRBV6-5 and TRBJ2-3, with 10 bases fitting TRBD1. The junction had 4 bases not matched to a gene; V was cut back by 6 bases and J by 1 base. This CDR3 comprises 15 residues. Germline loops: CDR1 MNHEY, CDR2 SVGAGI. The CDR3 loop reads CASSVGTGGTDTQYF. DNA for the CDR3: TGTGCCAGCAGCGTTGGGACAGGGGGCACAGATACGCAGTATTTT.

Notes on this clone: A junction boundary mismatches the germline segment, possibly from a read error. The V and J genes are TRBV11-2 and TRBJ2-7; 8 bases agree with TRBD1. This CDR3 region has 11 residues. Germline assignment: CDR1 SGHAT and CDR2 FQNNGV. The CDR3 loop is CASRLGQGQDF. The CDR3, as DNA: TGTGCCAGCAGACTCGGACAGGGCCAAGACTTC.

The V and J genes are TRBV6-6 and TRBJ1-5; TRBD1 matches 12 bases. The length of the CDR3 is 13 residues. CDR1 and CDR2 from the germline V gene are MNHNY and SVGAGI (reference sequence). The V segment lost 5 bases and the J segment 15 bases; nucleotides outside the gene matches: 8. The CDR3 coding sequence is TGTGCCAGCAGTCCCGGGACAGGGGGCTCTGGGCATTTT. This translates into CASSPGTGGSGHF.

This rearrangement joins TRBV18 to TRBJ1-5; no clear D gene. CDR3 size: 14 residues. Germline CDR1 is KGHSH and CDR2 is LQKENI. V lost 2 bases, J lost 3 bases, and 8 bases lay in between. The CDR3 DNA is TGTGCCAGCTCACCAACGGCGGACAATCAGCCCCAGCATTTT. Translation gives CASSPTADNQPQHF.

J is TRBJ1-5 and V is TRBV7-9, with D hard to call. CDR3 length equals 13 residues. The V end lost 4 bases, the J end lost 3 bases, and 7 bases lay between the germline ends. Germline V CDR1 and CDR2: SEHNR, FQNEAQ (reference sequence). DNA for the CDR3: TGTGCCAGCAGCTCCGGTAACAATCAGCCCCAGCATTTT. This translates into CASSSGNNQPQHF.

V usage is TRBV10-3 and J usage is TRBJ1-5; 8 nucleotides line up with TRBD1. Germline V gives CDR1 ENHRY, CDR2 SYGVKD. With 10 bases clipped from V and 3 bases from J, the junction kept 11 bases outside the gene matches. The CDR3 loop spans 15 amino acids. The CDR3 sequence: CATRKTDRVNQPQHF. For the CDR3, the DNA is TGTGCCACAAGGAAGACGGACAGGGTCAATCAGCCCCAGCATTTT.

The V gene is TRBV7-6, the J gene TRBJ1-6; TRBD1 agrees at 11 bases. The V gene's germline CDR1 is SGHVS and CDR2 FNYEAQ. Unmatched junction bases numbered 0, after V lost 5 bases and J lost 0 bases. The CDR3 spans 16 residues. The CDR3 DNA is TGTGCCAGCAGCGGGACAGGGGGCTCCTATAATTCACCCCTCCACTTT. Translating it yields CASSGTGGSYNSPLHF. Full variable domain (rest looked up from reference TRBV7-6 and TRBJ1-6): GAGVSQSPRYKVTKRGQDVALRCDPISGHVSLYWYRQALGQGPEFLTYFNYEAQQDKSGLPNDRFSAERPEGSISTLTIQRTEQRDSAMYRCASSGTGGSYNSPLHFGNGTRLTVT.

The CDR3 here is CASSFGTRNYEQYF. The CDR3 DNA reads as TGTGCCAGCAGCTTTGGGACAAGGAACTACGAGCAGTACTTC. This rearrangement joins TRBV7-2 to TRBJ2-7, with a tentative D call TRBD1 (6 bases). This CDR3 is built from 14 residues. Germline-derived CDR1 and CDR2 are SGHTA and FQGNSA. Trimming pared 3 bases from V and 3 bases from J, leaving 12 bases between.

The chain couples TRBV27 to TRBJ2-5; 8 nucleotides agree with TRBD1. The V segment lost 1 base and the J segment 3 bases; nucleotides outside the gene matches: 4. Germline V CDR1 and CDR2: MNHEY, SMNVEV (reference sequence). This CDR3 contains 15 residues. The chain's CDR3 is CASSLWGQAEETQYF. For the CDR3, the DNA is TGTGCCAGCAGTTTATGGGGACAGGCCGAAGAGACCCAGTACTTC.

This clone was counted a single time. The chain links TRBV2 to TRBJ2-5; a weak D match, TRBD2 (7 bases). Germline-derived CDR1 and CDR2 are SNHLY and FYNNEI. This CDR3 is 13 amino acids long. V shed 5 bases and J shed 5 bases, with 12 bases lying between them. CDR3: CASSLEGGETQYF. The CDR3 bases are TGTGCCAGCAGTCTGGAGGGGGGGGAGACCCAGTACTTC.

This chain joins TRBV9 and TRBJ1-5; D uncertain. V lost 3 bases to trimming and J lost 0 bases, with 10 bases between them. The CDR3 extends over 15 amino acids. In germline, CDR1 is SGDLS, CDR2 YYNGEE. Here the CDR3 DNA reads TGTGCCAGCAGCGACGGGAAGGATAGCAATCAGCCCCAGCATTTT. Protein product: CASSDGKDSNQPQHF.

This clone was seen a single time. V is TRBV12-5 and J is TRBJ1-3; a possible D gene is TRBD1 (5 bases). V lost 6 bases and J 1 base, leaving 16 bases between the germline ends. This CDR3 comprises 16 residues. Germline V gene data show CDR1 as LGHNT and CDR2 as FRNRAP. CDR3 protein: CASGLKGIGSGNTIYF. The CDR3 DNA sequence: TGTGCTAGTGGCTTAAAGGGGATCGGGTCTGGAAACACCATATATTTT.

The rearrangement links TRBV4-1 to TRBJ1-1; 8 bases map to TRBD1. The CDR3 sequence is 17 residues long. The germline gives CDR1 MGHRA, CDR2 YSYEKL. The junction had 21 bases not matched to a gene; V was cut back by 4 bases and J by 11 bases. CDR3 region: CASSLTIPSGGRVGAFF. In DNA form, the CDR3 reads TGCGCCAGCAGCCTCACTATTCCGTCAGGGGGCCGGGTTGGGGCTTTCTTT.

V usage is TRBV5-1 and J usage is TRBJ2-3; 8 nucleotides align to TRBD2. Germline CDR1 SGHRS, CDR2 YFSETQ. The CDR3 has 15 amino acids. With 2 bases clipped from V and 6 bases from J, the junction kept 8 bases outside the gene matches. The CDR3 sequence: CASSFGAGARDTQYF. The DNA of the CDR3 is TGCGCCAGCAGCTTTGGAGCGGGGGCCCGGGATACGCAGTATTTT.

The chain joins TRBV4-1 to TRBJ1-1; 8 nucleotides line up with TRBD1. CDR1 is MGHRA, CDR2 YSYEKL, per germline. Trimming at V came to 4 bases and at J to 4 bases, leaving 8 bases not matched to a gene. The CDR3 loop spans 15 amino acids. The CDR3 nucleotides read TGCGCCAGCAGCCGGCCCCCACAGGGGGTCACTGAAGCTTTCTTT. This encodes CASSRPPQGVTEAFF.

The chain has TRBV12-5 and TRBJ2-2; D unresolved. The CDR3 covers 15 residues. Germline V gene data show CDR1 as LGHNT and CDR2 as FRNRAP. Trimming shortened V by 0 bases and J by 2 bases, and 7 bases separated the two germline ends. CDR3 DNA: TGTGCTAGTGGTTTGGTACTCGGTAACACCGGGGAGCTGTTTTTT. The encoded protein is CASGLVLGNTGELFF.

The V call is TRBV5-6, the J call TRBJ1-1; D is undetermined. With 4 bases removed from V and 1 base from J, the gap between germline ends came to 2 bases. This CDR3 is built from 11 residues. The germline V gene has CDR1 SGHDT and CDR2 YYEEEE. CDR3 sequence (DNA): TGTGCCAGCAGCCAGAACACTGAAGCTTTCTTT. Amino acids: CASSQNTEAFF.

V and J are TRBV7-6 and TRBJ2-7, with D tentatively TRBD2 (5 bases). The CDR3 contains 13 residues. V dropped 1 base and J dropped 7 bases, with 11 bases sitting between them. Per germline, CDR1 SGHVS and CDR2 FNYEAQ. In DNA, the CDR3 is TGTGCCAGCAGCTTAGGGGAGACGGGGGAGCAGTACTTC. Encoded protein: CASSLGETGEQYF. The complete variable domain, with remaining parts taken from reference TRBV7-6 and TRBJ2-7, reads GAGVSQSPRYKVTKRGQDVALRCDPISGHVSLYWYRQALGQGPEFLTYFNYEAQQDKSGLPNDRFSAERPEGSISTLTIQRTEQRDSAMYRCASSLGETGEQYFGPGTRLTVT.

There are a few counts of this clone. This sample includes further DNA sequences coding for the same CDR3. The V gene is TRBV4-2, the J gene TRBJ1-6, with D perhaps TRBD1 (5 bases). The CDR3 contains 16 residues. Germline loops: CDR1 LGHNA, CDR2 YNFKEQ. Trimming shortened V by 0 bases and J by 9 bases, and 15 bases separated the two germline ends. DNA for the CDR3: TGTGCCAGCAGCCAAGATCTGGGGCAGGGTAGTTCACCCCTCCACTTT. This gives the protein CASSQDLGQGSSPLHF.